These 8 T cell receptor beta chains originate from one sample sequenced in a study of T-cell reconstitution after alpha-beta-depleted transplantation in children. As it was prepared, the TCRbeta library received unique molecular identifiers. TCRdb passed the PCR reads through MiXCR, listing each CDR3 protein once. This sample has about 1,000,000 distinct CDR3 sequences; about 30% occur once, and the top ten carry approximately 30%. The sample here was PBMCs, mostly from graft donor cells, taken 360 days after TCRalphabeta/CD19-depleted stem cell transplant. The receptor source for this set is a boy under two years old who had a stem cell transplant for SCID, so the T cells may come from the graft donor.

The CDR3 DNA reads TGCGCCAGCAGGGTTGGCTGGAAAACCTACGAGCAGTACTTC. Protein: CASRVGWKTYEQYF. The V and J genes are TRBV5-1 and TRBJ2-7; no clear D. From germline, CDR1 is SGHRS and CDR2 YFSETQ. CDR3 length: 14 amino acids. Trimming removed 5 bases at V and 2 bases at J, with 14 bases between.

The rearrangement joins TRBV6-5 to TRBJ2-7, with 8 bases that match TRBD1. Trimming cost V 0 bases and J 0 bases; bases outside gene matches: 4. CDR1 is MNHEY, CDR2 SVGAGI, per germline. CDR3 size: 16 residues. CDR3 loop: CASSYSRQGNSYEQYF. CDR3 DNA sequence: TGTGCCAGCAGTTACTCGAGACAGGGGAACTCCTACGAGCAGTACTTC.

This clonotype was picked up a small number of times. The CDR3 DNA reads TGTGCCAGCAGCAATAGGGCCTCCGCTGGGAACACTGAAGCTTTCTTT. This encodes CASSNRASAGNTEAFF. This chain joins TRBV9 and TRBJ1-1; D ambiguous. Trimming took off 4 bases at V and 1 base at J, with 17 bases between the two ends. CDR1 SGDLS and CDR2 YYNGEE come from the germline V gene. CDR3 length: 16 residues.

The chain combines TRBV5-1 with TRBJ2-3, with TRBD1 matching over 9 bases. J was trimmed by 6 bases and V by 3 bases; bases with no gene match: 8. This CDR3 is built from 15 residues. Looked up from germline, CDR1 is SGHRS and CDR2 is YFSETQ. CDR3 in DNA: TGCGCCAGCAGCTCGCCACAGGGGGCGGCTGATACGCAGTATTTT. It specifies CASSSPQGAADTQYF.

The chain carries TRBV27 and TRBJ1-3, with D tentatively TRBD1 (5 bases). V gave up 2 bases and J gave up 4 bases, with 15 bases separating them. The CDR3 extends over 16 amino acids. CDR1 and CDR2 from the germline V gene are MNHEY and SMNVEV (reference sequence). DNA for the CDR3: TGTGCCAGCAGTTTAAGAAGGGGCTATTCCGGAAACACCATATATTTT. It yields the protein CASSLRRGYSGNTIYF.

This clonotype was counted at least ten times. V is TRBV25-1 and J is TRBJ2-2, with 8 bases lining up with TRBD1. Germline V lookup: CDR1 MGHDK, CDR2 SYGVNS. The trim removed 3 bases at V and 7 bases at J, leaving 4 bases unmatched. This CDR3 is 14 amino acids long. This chain's CDR3 is CASSDQGAVGELFF. The CDR3 coding sequence is TGTGCCAGCAGTGACCAGGGGGCGGTCGGGGAGCTGTTTTTT.

The chain links TRBV12-3 or TRBV12-4 to TRBJ2-1, with a tentative D call TRBD1 (6 bases). Trimming took 5 bases from V and 7 from J, leaving 18 bases between them. This CDR3 comprises 15 residues. CDR3 DNA: TGTGCCAGCAGTCTGAGACAGGTCATAGGGAATGAGCAGTTCTTC. It specifies CASSLRQVIGNEQFF.

The chain uses TRBV6-2 or TRBV6-3 and TRBJ2-3; 9 nucleotides line up with TRBD2. Germline V lookup: CDR1 MNHEY, CDR2 SVGEGT. Trimming cost V 5 bases and J 4 bases; bases outside gene matches: 10. This CDR3 has 16 amino acids. CDR3 in amino acids: CASSIGLAGGPDTQYF. The CDR3 DNA sequence: TGTGCCAGCAGTATAGGCCTCGCGGGGGGGCCAGATACGCAGTATTTT.